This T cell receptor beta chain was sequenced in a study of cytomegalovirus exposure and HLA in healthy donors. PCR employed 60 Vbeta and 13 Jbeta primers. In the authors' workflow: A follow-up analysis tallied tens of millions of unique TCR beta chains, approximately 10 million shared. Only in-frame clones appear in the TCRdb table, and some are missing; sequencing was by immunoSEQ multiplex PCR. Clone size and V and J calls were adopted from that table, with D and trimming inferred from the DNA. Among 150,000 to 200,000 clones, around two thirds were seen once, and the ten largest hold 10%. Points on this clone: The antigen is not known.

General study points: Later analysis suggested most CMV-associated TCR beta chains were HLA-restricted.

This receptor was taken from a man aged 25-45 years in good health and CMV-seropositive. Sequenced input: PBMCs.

The CDR3 DNA reads as TGTGCCAGCGCCGCCCGTAGCCGAGACAGTGCGTCCGAGCAGTACTTC. Translated, it gives CASAARSRDSASEQYF. The chain couples TRBV9 to TRBJ2-7; D possibly corresponds to TRBD1 (5 bases). The CDR3 is made up of 16 amino acids. V lost 7 bases and J 6 bases, leaving 26 bases between the germline ends. Per germline, CDR1 SGDLS and CDR2 YYNGEE.